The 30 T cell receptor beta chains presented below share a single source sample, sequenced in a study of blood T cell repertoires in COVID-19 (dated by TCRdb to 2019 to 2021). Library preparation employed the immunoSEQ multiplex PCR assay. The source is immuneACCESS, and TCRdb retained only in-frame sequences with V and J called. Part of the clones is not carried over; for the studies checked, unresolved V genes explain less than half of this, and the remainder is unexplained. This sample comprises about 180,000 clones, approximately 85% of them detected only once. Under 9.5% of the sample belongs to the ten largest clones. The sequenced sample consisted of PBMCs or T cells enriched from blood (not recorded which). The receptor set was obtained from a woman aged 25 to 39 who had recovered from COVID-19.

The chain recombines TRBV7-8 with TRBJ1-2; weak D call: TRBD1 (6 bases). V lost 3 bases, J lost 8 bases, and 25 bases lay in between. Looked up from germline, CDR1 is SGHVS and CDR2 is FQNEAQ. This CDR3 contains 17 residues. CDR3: CASSFDPHTVDRRGYTF. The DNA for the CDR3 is TGTGCCAGCAGCTTCGACCCCCACACCGTAGACAGGAGGGGCTACACCTTC. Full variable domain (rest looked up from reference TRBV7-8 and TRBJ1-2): GAGVSQSPRYKVAKRGQDVALRCDPISGHVSLFWYQQALGQGPEFLTYFQNEAQLDKSGLPSDRFFAERPEGSVSTLKIQRTQQEDSAVYLCASSFDPHTVDRRGYTFGSGTRLTVV.

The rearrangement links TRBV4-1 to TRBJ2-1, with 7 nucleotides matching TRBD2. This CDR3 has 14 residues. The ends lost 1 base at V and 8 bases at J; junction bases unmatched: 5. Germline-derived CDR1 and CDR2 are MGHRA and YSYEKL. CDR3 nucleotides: TGCGCCAGCAGCCAAGCGTTGGCGGGGGATGAGCAGTTCTTC. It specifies CASSQALAGDEQFF.

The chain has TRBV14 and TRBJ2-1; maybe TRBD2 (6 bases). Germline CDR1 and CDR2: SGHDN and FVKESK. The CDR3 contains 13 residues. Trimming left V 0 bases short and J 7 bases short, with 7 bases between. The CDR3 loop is CASSQDGGNEQFF. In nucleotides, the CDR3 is TGTGCCAGCAGCCAAGATGGGGGGAATGAGCAGTTCTTC. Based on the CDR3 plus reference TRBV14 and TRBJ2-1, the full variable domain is EAGVTQFPSHSVIEKGQTVTLRCDPISGHDNLYWYRRVMGKEIKFLLHFVKESKQDESGMPNNRFLAERTGGTYSTLKVQPAELEDSGVYFCASSQDGGNEQFFGPGTRLTVL.

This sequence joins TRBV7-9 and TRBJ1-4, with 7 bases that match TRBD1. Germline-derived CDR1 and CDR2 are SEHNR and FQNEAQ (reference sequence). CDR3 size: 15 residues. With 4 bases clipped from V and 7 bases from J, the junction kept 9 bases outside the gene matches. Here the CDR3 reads CASSSPTGQSEKLFF. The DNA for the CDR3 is TGTGCCAGCAGCTCCCCGACAGGGCAAAGTGAAAAACTGTTTTTT.

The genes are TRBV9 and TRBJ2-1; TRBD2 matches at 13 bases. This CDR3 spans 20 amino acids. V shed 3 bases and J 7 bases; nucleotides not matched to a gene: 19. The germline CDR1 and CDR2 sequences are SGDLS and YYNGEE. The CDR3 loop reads CASSDDRGGTPGLAGNEQFF. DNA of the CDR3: TGTGCCAGCAGCGACGACAGGGGGGGTACCCCGGGACTAGCGGGAAATGAGCAGTTCTTC. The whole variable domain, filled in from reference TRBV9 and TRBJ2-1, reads DSGVTQTPKHLITATGQRVTLRCSPRSGDLSVYWYQQSLDQGLQFLIQYYNGEERAKGNILERFSAQQFPDLHSELNLSSLELGDSALYFCASSDDRGGTPGLAGNEQFFGPGTRLTVL.

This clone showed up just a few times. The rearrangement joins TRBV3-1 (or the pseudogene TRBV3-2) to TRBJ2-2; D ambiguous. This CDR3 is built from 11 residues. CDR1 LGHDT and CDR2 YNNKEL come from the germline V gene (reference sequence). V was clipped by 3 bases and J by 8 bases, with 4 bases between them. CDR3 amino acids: CASSQSGELFF. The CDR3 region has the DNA TGTGCCAGCAGCCAGTCTGGGGAGCTGTTTTTT.

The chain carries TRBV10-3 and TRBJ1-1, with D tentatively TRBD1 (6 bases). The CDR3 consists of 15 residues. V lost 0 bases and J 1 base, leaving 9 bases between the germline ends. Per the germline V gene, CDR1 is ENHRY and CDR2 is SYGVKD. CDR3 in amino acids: CAISESDSGNTEAFF. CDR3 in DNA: TGTGCCATCAGTGAGTCGGACAGTGGGAACACTGAAGCTTTCTTT.

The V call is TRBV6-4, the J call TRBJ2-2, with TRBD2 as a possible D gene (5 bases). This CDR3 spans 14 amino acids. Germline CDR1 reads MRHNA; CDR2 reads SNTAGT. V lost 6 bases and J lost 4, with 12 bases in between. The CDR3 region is CASRQLDSTGELFF. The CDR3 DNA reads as TGTGCCAGCAGACAACTAGACTCCACCGGGGAGCTGTTTTTT.

The CDR3 reads CASSFKGGQGNTIYF. The CDR3 DNA sequence: TGCGCCAGCAGCTTCAAGGGGGGACAGGGAAACACCATATATTTT. The rearrangement uses TRBV5-1 and TRBJ1-3, with TRBD1 matching 7 bases. V gave up 2 bases and J gave up 4 bases; unmatched junction bases: 6. Per the germline V gene, CDR1 is SGHRS and CDR2 is YFSETQ. The length of the CDR3 is 15 residues.

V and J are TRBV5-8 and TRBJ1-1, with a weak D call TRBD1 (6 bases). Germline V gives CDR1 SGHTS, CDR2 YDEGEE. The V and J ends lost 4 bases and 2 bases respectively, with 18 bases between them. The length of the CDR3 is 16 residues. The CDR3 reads CASSKGTRGGNTEAFF. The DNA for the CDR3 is TGTGCCAGCAGCAAAGGGACACGGGGGGGAAACACTGAAGCTTTCTTT.

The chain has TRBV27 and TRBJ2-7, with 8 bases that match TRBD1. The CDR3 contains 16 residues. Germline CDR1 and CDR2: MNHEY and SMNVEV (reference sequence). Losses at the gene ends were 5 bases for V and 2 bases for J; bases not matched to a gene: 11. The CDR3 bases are TGTGCCAGCAGTCCCTCCCGACAGGGGATTGCCTACGAGCAGTACTTC. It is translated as CASSPSRQGIAYEQYF.

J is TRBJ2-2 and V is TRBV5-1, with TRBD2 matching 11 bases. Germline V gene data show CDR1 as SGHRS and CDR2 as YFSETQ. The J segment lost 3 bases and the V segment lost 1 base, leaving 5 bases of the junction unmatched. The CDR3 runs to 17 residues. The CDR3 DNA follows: TGCGCCAGCAGCTTGTTAGCGGGAGGGCCACACACCGGGGAGCTGTTTTTT. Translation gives CASSLLAGGPHTGELFF.

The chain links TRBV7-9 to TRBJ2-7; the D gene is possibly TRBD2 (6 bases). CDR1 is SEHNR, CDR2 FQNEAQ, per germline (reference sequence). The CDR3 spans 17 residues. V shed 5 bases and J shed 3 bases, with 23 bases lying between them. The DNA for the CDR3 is TGTGCCAGCAGCCGACCTTCCCCTCGCGGGACCGTCTACGAGCAGTACTTC. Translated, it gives CASSRPSPRGTVYEQYF.

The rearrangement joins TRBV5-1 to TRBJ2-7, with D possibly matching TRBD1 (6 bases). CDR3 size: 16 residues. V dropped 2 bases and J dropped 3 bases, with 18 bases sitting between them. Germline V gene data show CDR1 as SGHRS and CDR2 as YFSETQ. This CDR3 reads CASSLSVWTADYEQYF. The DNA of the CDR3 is TGCGCCAGCAGCTTAAGTGTTTGGACAGCCGACTACGAGCAGTACTTC.

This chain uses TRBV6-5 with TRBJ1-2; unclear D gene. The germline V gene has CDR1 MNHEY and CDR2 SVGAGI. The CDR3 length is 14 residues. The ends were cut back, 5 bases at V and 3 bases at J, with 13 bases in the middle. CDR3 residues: CASSPQAWDYGYTF. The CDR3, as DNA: TGTGCCAGCAGTCCGCAAGCGTGGGACTATGGCTACACCTTC.

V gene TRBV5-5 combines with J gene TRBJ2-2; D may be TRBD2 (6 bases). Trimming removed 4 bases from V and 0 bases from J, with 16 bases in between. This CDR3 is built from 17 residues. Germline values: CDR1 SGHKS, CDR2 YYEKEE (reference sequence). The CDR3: CASSAGVAATNTGELFF. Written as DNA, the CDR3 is TGTGCCAGCAGCGCCGGAGTAGCGGCGACGAACACCGGGGAGCTGTTTTTT.

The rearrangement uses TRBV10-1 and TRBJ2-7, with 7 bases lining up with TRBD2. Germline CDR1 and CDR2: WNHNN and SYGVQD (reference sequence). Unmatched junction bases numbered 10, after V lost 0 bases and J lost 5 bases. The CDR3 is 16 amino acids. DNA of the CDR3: TGCGCCAGCAGTGAGTCGAAGGGAGGGCACCCCCACGAGCAGTACTTC. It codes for CASSESKGGHPHEQYF.

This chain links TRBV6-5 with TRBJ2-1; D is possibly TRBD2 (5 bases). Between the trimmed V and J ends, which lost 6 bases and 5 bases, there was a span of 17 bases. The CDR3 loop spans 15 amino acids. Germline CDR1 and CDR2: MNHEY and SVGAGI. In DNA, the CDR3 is TGTGCCAGCAGGCCGTTTAGGGAGACTCACAATGAGCAGTTCTTC. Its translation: CASRPFRETHNEQFF.

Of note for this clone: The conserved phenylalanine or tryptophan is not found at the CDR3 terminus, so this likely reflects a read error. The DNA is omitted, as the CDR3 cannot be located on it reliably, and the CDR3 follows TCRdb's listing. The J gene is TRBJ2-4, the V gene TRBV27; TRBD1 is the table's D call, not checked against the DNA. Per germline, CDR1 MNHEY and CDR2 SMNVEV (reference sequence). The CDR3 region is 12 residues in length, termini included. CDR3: CASSLEGRDRRL.

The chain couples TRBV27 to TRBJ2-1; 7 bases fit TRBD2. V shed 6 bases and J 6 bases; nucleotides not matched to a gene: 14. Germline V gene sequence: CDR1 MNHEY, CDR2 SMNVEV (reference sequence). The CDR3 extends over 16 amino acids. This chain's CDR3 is CASSHEVVAGVNEQFF. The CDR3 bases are TGTGCCAGCAGCCACGAAGTGGTTGCGGGAGTCAATGAGCAGTTCTTC.

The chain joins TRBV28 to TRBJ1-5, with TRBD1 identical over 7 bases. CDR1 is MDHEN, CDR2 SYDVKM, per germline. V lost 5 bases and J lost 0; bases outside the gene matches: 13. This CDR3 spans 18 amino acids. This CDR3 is CASSLYLGTETSNQPQHF. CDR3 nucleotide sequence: TGTGCCAGCAGTCTTTACCTCGGGACAGAGACTAGCAATCAGCCCCAGCATTTT.

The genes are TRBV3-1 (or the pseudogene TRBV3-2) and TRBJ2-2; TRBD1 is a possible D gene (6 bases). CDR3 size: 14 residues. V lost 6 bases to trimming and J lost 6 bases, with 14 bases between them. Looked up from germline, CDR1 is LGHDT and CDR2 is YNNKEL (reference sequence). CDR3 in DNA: TGTGCCAGCAGTCCCACGACAGGCTCCGGGGAGCTGTTTTTT. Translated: CASSPTTGSGELFF.

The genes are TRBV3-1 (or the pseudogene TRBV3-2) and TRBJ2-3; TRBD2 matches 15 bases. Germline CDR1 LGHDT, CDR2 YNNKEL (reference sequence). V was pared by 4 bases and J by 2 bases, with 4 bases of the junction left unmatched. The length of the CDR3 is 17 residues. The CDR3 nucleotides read TGTGCCAGCAGCCGAGGGACTAGCGGGAGGTCCACAGATACGCAGTATTTT. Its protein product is CASSRGTSGRSTDTQYF.

CDR3 amino acids: CASSPGFGNQPQHF. For the CDR3, the DNA is TGTGCCAGCAGTCCAGGGTTTGGCAATCAGCCCCAGCATTTT. The V call is TRBV27, the J call TRBJ1-5; a possible D gene is TRBD1 (5 bases). The CDR3 is 14 amino acids. Per the germline V gene, CDR1 is MNHEY and CDR2 is SMNVEV (reference sequence). V shed 5 bases and J shed 2 bases, with 10 bases lying between them.

This CDR3 is CASSLAGEGAKNIQYF. The CDR3 DNA reads as TGTGCCAGCAGCTTGGCCGGGGAGGGGGCCAAAAACATTCAGTACTTC. V gene TRBV5-6 combines with J gene TRBJ2-4, with 7 positions matching TRBD2. The CDR3 sequence is 16 residues long. The junction had 4 bases not matched to a gene; V was cut back by 0 bases and J by 1 base. The germline V gene encodes CDR1 SGHDT and CDR2 YYEEEE.

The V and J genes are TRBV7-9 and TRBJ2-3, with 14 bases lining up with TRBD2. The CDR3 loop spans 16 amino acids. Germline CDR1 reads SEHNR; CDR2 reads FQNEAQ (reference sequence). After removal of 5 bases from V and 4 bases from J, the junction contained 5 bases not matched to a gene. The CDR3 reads CASSDQGLAGADTQYF. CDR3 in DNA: TGTGCCAGCAGCGATCAGGGACTAGCGGGGGCAGATACGCAGTATTTT.

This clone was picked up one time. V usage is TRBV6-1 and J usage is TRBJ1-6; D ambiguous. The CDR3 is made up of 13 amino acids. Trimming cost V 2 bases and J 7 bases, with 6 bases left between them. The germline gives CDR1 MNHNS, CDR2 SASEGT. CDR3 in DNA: TGTGCCAGCAGTGAAAGCCCGAATTCACCCCTCCACTTT. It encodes CASSESPNSPLHF.

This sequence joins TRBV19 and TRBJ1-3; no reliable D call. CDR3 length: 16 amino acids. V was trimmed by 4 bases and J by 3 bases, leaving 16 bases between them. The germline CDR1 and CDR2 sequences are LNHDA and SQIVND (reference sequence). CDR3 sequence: CASSTPAWEGGNTIYF. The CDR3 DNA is TGTGCCAGTAGTACACCCGCGTGGGAGGGTGGAAACACCATATATTTT. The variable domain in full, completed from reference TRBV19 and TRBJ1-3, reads DGGITQSPKYLFRKEGQNVTLSCEQNLNHDAMYWYRQDPGQGLRLIYYSQIVNDFQKGDIAEGYSVSREKKESFPLTVTSAQKNPTAFYLCASSTPAWEGGNTIYFGEGSWLTVV.

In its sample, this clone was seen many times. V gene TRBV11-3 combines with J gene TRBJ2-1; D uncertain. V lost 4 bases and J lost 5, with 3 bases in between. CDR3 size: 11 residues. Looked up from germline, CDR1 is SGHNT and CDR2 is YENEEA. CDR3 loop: CASSSNNEQFF. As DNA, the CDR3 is TGTGCCAGCAGCTCAAACAATGAGCAGTTCTTC.

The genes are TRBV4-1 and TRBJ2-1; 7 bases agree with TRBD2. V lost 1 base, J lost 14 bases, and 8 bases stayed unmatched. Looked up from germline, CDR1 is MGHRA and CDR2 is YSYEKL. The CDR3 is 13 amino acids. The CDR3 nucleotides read TGCGCCAGCAGCCAAGTTTTAGGCGGGAGAAAGTTCTTC. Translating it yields CASSQVLGGRKFF.